The sequence of this T cell receptor beta chain was determined in a study of OX40 agonist ivuxolimab in advanced cancers. Study conclusions and caveats: In the expanded peripheral T cells, antigen specificity was never determined.

Using immunoSEQ multiplex PCR, the repertoire was profiled, and TCRdb retains in-frame clones only, with some absent. The repertoire consists of about 92,000 clones, with approximately 84% occurring once and the leading ten covering under 7%. Concerning this clone itself: Its target is unknown.

The J segment lost 0 bases and the V segment lost 6 bases, leaving 4 bases of the junction unmatched. CDR3 length equals 15 residues. Per germline, CDR1 LNHDA and CDR2 SQIVND (reference sequence). The sequence derives from an adult with an advanced solid tumor such as melanoma, head and neck, liver or kidney cancer. Sample: CD4+ or CD8+ T cells sorted from blood, taken in a trial of the OX40 agonist ivuxolimab. The chain carries TRBV19 and TRBJ2-7; the match to TRBD2 covers 11 bases. CDR3 sequence reads: CASRGTSGSSYEQYF. The CDR3 DNA reads as TGTGCCAGTAGGGGGACTAGCGGCAGCTCCTACGAGCAGTACTTC.